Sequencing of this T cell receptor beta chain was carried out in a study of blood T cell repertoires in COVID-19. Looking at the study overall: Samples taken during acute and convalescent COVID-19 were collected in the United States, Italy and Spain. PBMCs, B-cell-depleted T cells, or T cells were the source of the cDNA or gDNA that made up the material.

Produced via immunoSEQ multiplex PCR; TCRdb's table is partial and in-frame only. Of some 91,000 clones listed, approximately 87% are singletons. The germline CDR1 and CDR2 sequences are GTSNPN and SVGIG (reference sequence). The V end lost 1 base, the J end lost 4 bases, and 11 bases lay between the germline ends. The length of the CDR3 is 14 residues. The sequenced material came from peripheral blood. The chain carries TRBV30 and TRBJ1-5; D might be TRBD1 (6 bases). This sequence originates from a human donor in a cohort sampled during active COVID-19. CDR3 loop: CAWSETGFNQPQHF. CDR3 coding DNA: TGTGCCTGGAGTGAGACAGGCTTTAATCAGCCCCAGCATTTT.